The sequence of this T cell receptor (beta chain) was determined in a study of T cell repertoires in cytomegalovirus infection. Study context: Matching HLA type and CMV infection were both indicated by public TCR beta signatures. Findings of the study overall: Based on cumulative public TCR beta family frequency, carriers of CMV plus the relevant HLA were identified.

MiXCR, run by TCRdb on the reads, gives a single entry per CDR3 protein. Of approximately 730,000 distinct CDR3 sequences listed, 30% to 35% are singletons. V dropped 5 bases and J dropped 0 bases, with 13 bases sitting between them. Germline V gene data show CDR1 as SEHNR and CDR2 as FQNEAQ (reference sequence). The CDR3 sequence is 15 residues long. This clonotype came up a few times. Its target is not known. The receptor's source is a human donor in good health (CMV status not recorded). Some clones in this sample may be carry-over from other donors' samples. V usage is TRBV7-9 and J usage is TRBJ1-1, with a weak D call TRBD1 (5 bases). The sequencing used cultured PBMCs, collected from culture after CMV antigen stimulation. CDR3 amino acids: CASSPRVPMNTEAFF. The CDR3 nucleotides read TGTGCCAGCAGCCCCAGGGTTCCCATGAACACTGAAGCTTTCTTT.